This TCR beta chain was identified during a study of OX40 agonist ivuxolimab in advanced cancers. Trimming stripped 3 bases from V and 0 bases from J, with 7 bases between. This CDR3 comprises 14 residues. Germline CDR1 LGHNA, CDR2 YSLEER. Comment on this clone: Its antigen is currently unknown.

Study-level points and caveats: The mean number of expanded clones was higher in CD8+ T cells than in CD4+.

The method was immunoSEQ multiplex PCR; TCRdb's version includes in-frame clones alone and lacks a portion of them. The data contain about 20,000 clones, around three quarters of them seen just once; the ten biggest clones take up 21%. This chain connects TRBV4-3 to TRBJ2-3, with TRBD2 as a possible D gene (6 bases). The receptor was isolated from an adult with an advanced solid tumor such as melanoma, head and neck, liver or kidney cancer. The material was CD4+ or CD8+ T cells sorted from blood, obtained in a trial of the OX40 agonist ivuxolimab. The CDR3 protein is CASSQGGSTDTQYF. The CDR3 DNA is TGCGCCAGCAGCCAGGGGGGAAGCACAGATACGCAGTATTTT.